This T cell receptor (beta chain) was sequenced for a study of cytomegalovirus exposure and HLA in healthy donors. Study observations and caveats: V- and J-gene trimming of TCR beta was linked (in a later analysis) to a missense DCLRE1C variant. CMV antigen specificity of a few CMV-associated chains was confirmed in vitro. Sequencing had likely introduced a cluster of highly shared sequence variants as an artifact. Across HLA loci, a later analysis found differing TCR association rates, with DRB1 most and HLA-C fewest.

With 60 Vbeta and 13 Jbeta primers, the PCR was carried out. Sequencing used immunoSEQ multiplex PCR; TCRdb keeps in-frame clones, though not all of them. The sample carries more than 100,000 clones, 70% to 80% recorded once. CDR1 SGHTA and CDR2 FQGTGA come from the germline V gene. The CDR3 covers 16 residues. V was trimmed by 2 bases and J by 2 bases, leaving 10 bases between them. Worth noting for this clone: The antigen remains unidentified.

The sequence came from an older woman in good health and CMV-seronegative. Sequencing input: PBMCs. The chain has TRBV7-3 and TRBJ2-6; D perhaps matches TRBD1 (6 bases). CDR3 sequence: CASSLVAGAGANVLTF. The DNA of the CDR3 is TGTGCCAGCAGCTTAGTCGCAGGGGCTGGGGCCAACGTCCTGACTTTC. The whole variable domain, filled in from reference TRBV7-3 and TRBJ2-6, reads GAGVSQTPSNKVTEKGKYVELRCDPISGHTALYWYRQSLGQGPEFLIYFQGTGAADDSGLPNDRFFAVRPEGSVSTLKIQRTERGDSAVYLCASSLVAGAGANVLTFGAGSRLTVL.